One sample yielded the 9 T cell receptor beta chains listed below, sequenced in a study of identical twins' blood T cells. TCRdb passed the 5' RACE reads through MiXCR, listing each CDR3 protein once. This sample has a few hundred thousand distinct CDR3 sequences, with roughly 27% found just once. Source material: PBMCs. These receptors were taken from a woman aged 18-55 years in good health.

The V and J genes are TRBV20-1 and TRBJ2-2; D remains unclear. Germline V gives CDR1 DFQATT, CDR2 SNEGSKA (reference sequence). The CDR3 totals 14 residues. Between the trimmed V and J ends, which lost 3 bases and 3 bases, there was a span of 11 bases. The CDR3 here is CSASSPPHTGELFF. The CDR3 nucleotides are TGCAGTGCTAGTTCTCCACCCCACACCGGGGAGCTGTTTTTT.

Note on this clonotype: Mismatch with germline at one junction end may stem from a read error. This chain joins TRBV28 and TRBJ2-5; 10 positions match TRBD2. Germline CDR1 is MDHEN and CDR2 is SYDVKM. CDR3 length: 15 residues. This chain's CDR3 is CASNLSASGSKTQYF. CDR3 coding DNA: TGTGCCAGCAATTTATCGGCTAGCGGGAGTAAGACCCAGTACTTC.

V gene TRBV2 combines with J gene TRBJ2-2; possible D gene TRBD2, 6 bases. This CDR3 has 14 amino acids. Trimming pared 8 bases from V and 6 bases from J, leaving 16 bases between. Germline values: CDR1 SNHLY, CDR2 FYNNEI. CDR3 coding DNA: TGTGCCAGCGCGGGACTCCTTGGAGCCGGGGAGCTGTTTTTT. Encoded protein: CASAGLLGAGELFF.

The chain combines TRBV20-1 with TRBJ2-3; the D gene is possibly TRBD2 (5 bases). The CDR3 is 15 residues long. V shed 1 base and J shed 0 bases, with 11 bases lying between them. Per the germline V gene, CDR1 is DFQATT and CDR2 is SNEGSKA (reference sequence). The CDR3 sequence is CSARGFGVSTDTQYF. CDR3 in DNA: TGCAGTGCTAGAGGATTCGGGGTGAGCACAGATACGCAGTATTTT.

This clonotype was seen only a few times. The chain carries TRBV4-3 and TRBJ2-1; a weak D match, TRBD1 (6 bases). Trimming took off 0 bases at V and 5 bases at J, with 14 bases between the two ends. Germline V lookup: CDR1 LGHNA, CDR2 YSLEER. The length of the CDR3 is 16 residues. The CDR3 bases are TGCGCCAGCAGCCAAGACTATCGGGACACTCACAATGAGCAGTTCTTC. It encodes CASSQDYRDTHNEQFF.

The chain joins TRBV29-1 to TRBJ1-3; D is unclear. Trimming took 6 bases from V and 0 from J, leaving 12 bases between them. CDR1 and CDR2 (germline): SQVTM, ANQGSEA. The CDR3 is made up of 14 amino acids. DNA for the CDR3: TGCAGCGTGACCCCACAGCTCTCTGGAAACACCATATATTTT. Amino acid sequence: CSVTPQLSGNTIYF.

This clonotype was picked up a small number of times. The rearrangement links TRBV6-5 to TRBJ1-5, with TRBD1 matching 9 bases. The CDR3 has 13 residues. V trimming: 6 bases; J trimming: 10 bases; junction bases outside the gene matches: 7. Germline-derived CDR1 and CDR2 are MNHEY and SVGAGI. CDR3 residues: CASRDRGGGPQHF. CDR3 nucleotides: TGTGCCAGCAGGGACAGGGGCGGCGGACCCCAGCATTTT.

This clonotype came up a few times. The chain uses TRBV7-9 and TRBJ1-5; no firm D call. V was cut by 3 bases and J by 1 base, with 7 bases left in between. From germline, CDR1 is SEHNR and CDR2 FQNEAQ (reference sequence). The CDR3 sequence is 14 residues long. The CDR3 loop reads CASSFGTSNQPQHF. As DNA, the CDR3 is TGTGCCAGCAGCTTTGGAACAAGCAATCAGCCCCAGCATTTT.

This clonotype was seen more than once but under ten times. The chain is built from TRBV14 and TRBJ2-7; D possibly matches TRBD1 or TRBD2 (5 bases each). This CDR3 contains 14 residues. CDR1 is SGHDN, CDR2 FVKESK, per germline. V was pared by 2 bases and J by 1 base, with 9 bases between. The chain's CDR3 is CASSQYGTSYEQYF. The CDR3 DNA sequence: TGTGCCAGCAGCCAATACGGGACGTCCTACGAGCAGTACTTC.